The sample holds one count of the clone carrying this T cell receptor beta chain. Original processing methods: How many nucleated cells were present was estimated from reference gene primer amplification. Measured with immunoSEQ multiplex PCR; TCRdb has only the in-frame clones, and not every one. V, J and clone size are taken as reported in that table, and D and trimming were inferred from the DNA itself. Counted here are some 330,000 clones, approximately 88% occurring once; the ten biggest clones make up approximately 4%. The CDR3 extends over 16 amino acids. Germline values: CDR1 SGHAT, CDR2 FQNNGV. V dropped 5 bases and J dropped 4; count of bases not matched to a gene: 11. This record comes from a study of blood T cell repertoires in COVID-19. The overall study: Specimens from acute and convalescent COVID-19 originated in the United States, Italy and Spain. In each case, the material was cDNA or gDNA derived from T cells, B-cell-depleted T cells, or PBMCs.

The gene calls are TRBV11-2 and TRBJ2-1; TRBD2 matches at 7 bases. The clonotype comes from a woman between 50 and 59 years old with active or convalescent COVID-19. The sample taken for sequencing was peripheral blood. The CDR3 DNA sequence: TGTGCCAGCAGCCGGGAGCGGGGAAGGATTTACAATGAGCAGTTCTTC. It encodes CASSRERGRIYNEQFF.